This note documents a single T cell receptor (beta chain) sequence. These data originate in a study of CD8 T cells in Susac syndrome. Sequencing of TCR beta covered CD8+ and CD4+ T cells obtained from blood. Treatment-naive patients with stable or active relapsing-remitting disease were the multiple sclerosis controls. Negative isolation yielded CD4+ and CD8+ T cells, and FACS enriched TEMRA cells. It was with random hexamers that about 0.45 to 1 ug RNA was reverse transcribed. An immunoSEQ multiplex PCR amplified TCR beta CDR3 over 54 Vbeta and 13 Jbeta. MiXCR, run by TCRdb on the immunoSEQ multiplex PCR reads, gives a single entry per CDR3 protein. The sample has around 280,000 distinct CDR3 sequences, 92% seen once. The sample was CD4+ T cells from PBMCs. The origin of this receptor is a human donor with multiple sclerosis.

The CDR3 loop reads CASSRASEQFF. The DNA of the CDR3 is TGTGCCAGCAGCCGGGCTAGTGAGCAGTTCTTC. The rearrangement uses TRBV3-1 and TRBJ2-1; no definite D call. Trimming shortened V by 4 bases and J by 9 bases, and 7 bases separated the two germline ends. The CDR3 contains 11 residues. CDR1 and CDR2 from the germline V gene are LGHDT and YNNKEL (reference sequence).